A selection of T cell receptor beta chains follows, all from one sample in a study of blood T cells in healthy people across ages. One entry per CDR3 protein, called by TCRdb with MiXCR from the 5' RACE reads. The table lists hundreds of thousands of distinct CDR3 sequences, roughly 41% of them singletons, with approximately 31% in the top ten. Input material: blood. These receptors all stem from an older man in good health. Each CDR3 is given with its conserved first and last residue. The D gene is left open where the match is weak. Size is stated for part of the rows, as once, few or many counts, or as a class when the clone is expanded.

v_gene	j_gene	abundance	d_gene	CDR3nt	CDR3aa
TRBV7-2	TRBJ2-1	few	TRBD2	TGTGCCAGCAACGGAGCGGGCCTAGCGGGGATCAATGAGCAGTTCTTC	CASNGAGLAGINEQFF
TRBV7-2	TRBJ1-1	NA	TRBD1	TGTGCCAGCAGCCTATGGACAGGGACTGAAGCTTTCTTT	CASSLWTGTEAFF
TRBV20-1	TRBJ2-2	NA	TRBD2	TGCAGTGCCCAGACTAGCGGCTTGCCCGGGGAGCTGTTTTTT	CSAQTSGLPGELFF
TRBV14	TRBJ1-2	NA	NA	TGTGCCAGCAGCCGATCCGTACTGGGCTATGGCTACACCTTC	CASSRSVLGYGYTF
TRBV5-1	TRBJ2-3	few	NA	TGCGCCAGCAGCTTAAGCGGCCCTTACACAGATACGCAGTATTTT	CASSLSGPYTDTQYF
TRBV25-1	TRBJ2-3	NA	NA	TGTGCCAGCTGGGGGGCAGATACGCAGTATTTT	CASWGADTQYF
TRBV20-1	TRBJ2-1	NA	TRBD2	TGCAGTGCTAGTGTGGGACTAGCGGGCAATGAGCAGTTCTTC	CSASVGLAGNEQFF
TRBV20-1	TRBJ1-2	once	NA	TGCAGTGCTAGAGCGGAACCCTATGGCTACACCTTC	CSARAEPYGYTF
TRBV18	TRBJ2-4	NA	TRBD1	TGTGCCAGCTCATTCAGACAGGGGGCAGAGGGCATTCAGTACTTC	CASSFRQGAEGIQYF
TRBV2	TRBJ2-7	NA	NA	TGTGCCAGCAGTATTAAACTATTGGTCAACGAGCAGTACTTC	CASSIKLLVNEQYF
TRBV28	TRBJ2-2	NA	NA	TGTGCCAGCATTGGGGGCACCGGGGAGCTGTTTTTT	CASIGGTGELFF
TRBV10-3	TRBJ2-1	few	TRBD2	TGTGCCATCAGTGAGTCGGGTAGCGGGAGTCCCAATGAGCAGTTCTTC	CAISESGSGSPNEQFF
TRBV12-3/TRBV12-4	TRBJ2-1	few	NA	TGTGCCAGCAACGTAAGGGCCTCGATAAGTCACCTCTACAATGAGCAGTTCTTC	CASNVRASISHLYNEQFF
TRBV9	TRBJ2-7	few	NA	TGTGCCAGCAGCGTATCGATAGGGGTCTACGAGCAGTACTTC	CASSVSIGVYEQYF
TRBV12-3/TRBV12-4	TRBJ1-1	NA	TRBD1	TGTGCCAGCAGTTTACAATGGGGGGACAGGGAATATGAAGCTTTCTTT	CASSLQWGDREYEAFF
TRBV7-2	TRBJ2-7	few	NA	TGTGCCAGCAGCTTAGAGGTTCGGGGTCTTGAGCAGTACTTC	CASSLEVRGLEQYF
TRBV29-1	TRBJ2-5	many	TRBD1	TGCAGCGTGGGACAGGGGGCGGGAGAGACCCAGTACTTC	CSVGQGAGETQYF
TRBV20-1	TRBJ1-5	NA	TRBD1	TGCAGTGCTAGAGTGACAGGGAATAAGTGGAGCAATCAGCCCCAGCATTTT	CSARVTGNKWSNQPQHF
TRBV14	TRBJ1-6	NA	NA	TGTGCCAGCAGCCACCGCCTCATTTCACCCCTCCACTTT	CASSHRLISPLHF
TRBV20-1	TRBJ2-1	NA	NA	TGCAGTGCTACAGATCGGGGCTACAATGAGCAGTTCTTC	CSATDRGYNEQFF
TRBV5-1	TRBJ1-1	once	NA	TGCGCCAGCAGCTTGACGTCGACCTATGGCACTGAAGCTTTCTTT	CASSLTSTYGTEAFF
TRBV2	TRBJ2-1	NA	TRBD2	TGTGCCAGCATAGGACTAGCGGGAGTTGAGCAGTTCTTC	CASIGLAGVEQFF